Each of the 3 T cell receptor beta chains below was sequenced from the same sample in a study of T cell responses to AZD1222 COVID-19 vaccine. Using immunoSEQ multiplex PCR, the repertoire was profiled, and TCRdb retains in-frame clones only, with some absent. This table has about 73,000 clones, roughly 89% appearing once. Here the sequenced sample was peripheral blood, taken 28 days after the second AZD1222 dose. The receptor source for this set is an adult who received the AZD1222 COVID-19 vaccine.

This chain joins TRBV9 and TRBJ1-2; D is perhaps TRBD1 (5 bases). With 2 bases removed from V and 3 bases from J, the gap between germline ends came to 8 bases. CDR3 length equals 13 residues. Germline V gene sequence: CDR1 SGDLS, CDR2 YYNGEE. Here the CDR3 DNA reads TGTGCCAGCAGCGTCGGCAGGGACTATGGCTACACCTTC. Translating gives CASSVGRDYGYTF.

This clone was observed once. The chain uses TRBV10-1 and TRBJ2-2; a possible D gene is TRBD2 (6 bases). CDR3 length: 13 residues. Germline CDR1 is WNHNN and CDR2 is SYGVQD (reference sequence). V was shortened by 6 bases and J by 6 bases, with 11 bases between the two germline ends. This CDR3 reads CASRPGDAGELFF. The CDR3 DNA reads TGCGCCAGCAGGCCGGGAGACGCCGGGGAGCTGTTTTTT.

V usage is TRBV19 and J usage is TRBJ1-5, with 8 bases lining up with TRBD1. V lost 6 bases and J lost 9; bases outside the gene matches: 16. Germline V gene data show CDR1 as LNHDA and CDR2 as SQIVND (reference sequence). The CDR3 runs to 16 residues. CDR3 region: CASSVGTGLSGRPQHF. The CDR3 bases are TGTGCCAGTAGCGTAGGGACAGGCTTATCGGGAAGGCCCCAGCATTTT.